The T cell receptor (beta chain) under discussion was sequenced for a study of shared clonotypes between healthy human individuals. Whole-study context: Per donor, CD8 memory used one plate, CD8 naive used two, CD4 memory used three and CD4 naive used three. The study's findings and limits: Donor clonotype sharing was expected to depend on sequencing depth.

In the case of this clone: Its antigen is undetermined.

The ends were cut back, 1 base at V and 4 bases at J, with 14 bases in the middle. The CDR3 has 14 residues. The germline CDR1 and CDR2 sequences are GTSNPN and SVGIG (reference sequence). Sequenced by immunoSEQ multiplex PCR; TCRdb stores in-frame clones only, minus some. The data hold millions of clones, with approximately 90% observed a single time. Sample: naive CD4+ T cells sorted from blood. Subset given: CD45RA+ positively selected. The V call is TRBV30, the J call TRBJ2-7; tentatively, D is TRBD2 (7 bases). The clonotype was recovered from a man between 18 and 29 years old in good health. This CDR3 reads CAWSAMGGPYEQYF. The CDR3 DNA is TGTGCCTGGAGTGCAATGGGGGGGCCGTACGAGCAGTACTTC.